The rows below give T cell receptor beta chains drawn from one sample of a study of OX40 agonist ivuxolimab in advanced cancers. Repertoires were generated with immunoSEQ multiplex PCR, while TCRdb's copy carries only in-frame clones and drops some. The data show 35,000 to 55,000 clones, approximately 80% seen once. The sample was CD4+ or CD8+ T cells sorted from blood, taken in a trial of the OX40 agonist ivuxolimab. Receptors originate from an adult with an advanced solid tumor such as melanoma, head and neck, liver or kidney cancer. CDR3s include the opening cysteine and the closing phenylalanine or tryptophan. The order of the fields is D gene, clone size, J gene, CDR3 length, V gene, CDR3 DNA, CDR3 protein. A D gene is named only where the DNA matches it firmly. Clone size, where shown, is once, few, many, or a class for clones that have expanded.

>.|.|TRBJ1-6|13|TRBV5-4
TGTGCCAGCAGCTTGGTGCGGAATTCACCCCTCCACTTT
CASSLVRNSPLHF
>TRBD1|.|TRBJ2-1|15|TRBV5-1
TGCGCCAGCAGTCCCGGGACAGGGGGGCCGGGTGAGCAGTTCTTC
CASSPGTGGPGEQFF
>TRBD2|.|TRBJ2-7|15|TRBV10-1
TGCGCCAGCAGTGGGACTAGCGGGAGCTCGGACGAGCAGTACTTC
CASSGTSGSSDEQYF
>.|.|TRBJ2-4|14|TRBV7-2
TGTGCCAGCAGCTTAAATTTAGCCAAAAACATTCAGTACTTC
CASSLNLAKNIQYF
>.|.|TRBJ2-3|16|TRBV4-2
TGTGCCAGCAGCCAAGCGGGTGGGTCTAGCACAGATACGCAGTATTTT
CASSQAGGSSTDTQYF
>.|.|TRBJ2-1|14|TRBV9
TGTGCCAGCAGCCCAAGGGACACCTACAATGAGCAGTTCTTC
CASSPRDTYNEQFF
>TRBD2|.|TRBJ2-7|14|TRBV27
TGTGCCAGCAGTTTAGGGCGGGAGTGGGACGAGCAGTACTTC
CASSLGREWDEQYF
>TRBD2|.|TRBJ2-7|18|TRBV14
TGTGCCAGCAGCCAAGATATACGCCTAGCGGGACAGCCCTACGAGCAGTACTTC
CASSQDIRLAGQPYEQYF
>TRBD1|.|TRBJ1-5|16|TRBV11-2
TGTGCCAGCAGCTTAGGAGGCAGGGGGCTCCTACAGCCCCAGCATTTT
CASSLGGRGLLQPQHF
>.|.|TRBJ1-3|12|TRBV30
TGTGCCTGGAGAGGTGGGGGAAACACCATATATTTT
CAWRGGGNTIYF
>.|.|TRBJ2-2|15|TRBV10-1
TGCGCCAGCAGTCGGTCTCCTTCGGCCACCGGGGAGCTGTTTTTT
CASSRSPSATGELFF
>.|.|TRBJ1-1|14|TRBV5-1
TGCGCCAGCAGCTCCCAGACGGGGAACACTGAAGCTTTCTTT
CASSSQTGNTEAFF
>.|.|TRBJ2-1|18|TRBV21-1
TGTGCCAGCAGCCCTGGGACTAGCGGGAGACTGGCCCCGGAGGAGCAGTTCTTC
CASSPGTSGRLAPEEQFF
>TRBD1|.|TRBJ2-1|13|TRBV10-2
TGCGCCATGCAGGGGGCGCGTAACTATGAGCAGTTCTTC
CAMQGARNYEQFF
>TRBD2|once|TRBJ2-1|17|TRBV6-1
TGTGCCAGCAGTGACAGGGGCTTAGCGGGAGGACACAATGAGCAGTTCTTC
CASSDRGLAGGHNEQFF
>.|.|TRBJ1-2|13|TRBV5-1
TGCGCCAGCAGCTCTTACACGGACTATGGCTACACCTTC
CASSSYTDYGYTF
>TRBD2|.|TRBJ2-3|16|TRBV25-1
TGTGCCAGCAGTGTGGGACTAGCGGGGTCCTTGGATACGCAGTATTTT
CASSVGLAGSLDTQYF
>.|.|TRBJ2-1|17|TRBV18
TGTGCCAGCTCACCACGGGCAGGGGAGTTTAGAGACAATGAGCAGTTCTTC
CASSPRAGEFRDNEQFF
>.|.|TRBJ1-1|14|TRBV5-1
TGCGCCAGCAGCGGGGACGGACTGAACACTGAAGCTTTCTTT
CASSGDGLNTEAFF
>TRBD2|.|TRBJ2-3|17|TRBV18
TGTGCCAGCTCACCCTTCTCTGGCGCGGGAGGAGTGGATACGCAGTATTTT
CASSPFSGAGGVDTQYF
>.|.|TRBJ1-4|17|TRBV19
TGTGCCAGTAGAGCCTCATGGATTAAGAATCATAATGAAAAACTGTTTTTT
CASRASWIKNHNEKLFF
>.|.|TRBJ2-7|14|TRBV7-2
TGTGCCAGCAGCTCCCCCCTTGGGGGAGACGAGCAGTACTTC
CASSSPLGGDEQYF
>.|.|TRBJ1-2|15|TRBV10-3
TGTGCCATCAGTCCCTCAGGGGTAGGAGGCTATGGCTACACCTTC
CAISPSGVGGYGYTF
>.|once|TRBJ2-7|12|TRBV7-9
TGTGCCAGCAGCTCGGGACAATACGAGCAGTACTTC
CASSSGQYEQYF
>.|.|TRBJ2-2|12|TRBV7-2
TGTGCCAGCAGCTTAGGGACCGGGGAGCTGTTTTTT
CASSLGTGELFF
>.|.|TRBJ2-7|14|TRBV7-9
TGTGCCAGCAGCTTAGGGCAGGGAGCGGTCGAGCAGTACTTC
CASSLGQGAVEQYF
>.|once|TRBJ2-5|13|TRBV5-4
TGTGCCAGCAGCTTTCAACACCAAGAGACCCAGTACTTC
CASSFQHQETQYF
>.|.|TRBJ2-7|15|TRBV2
TGTGCCAGCAGTGAAGATCTCACAGTGTCCTACGAGCAGTACTTC
CASSEDLTVSYEQYF
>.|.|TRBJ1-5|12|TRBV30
TGTGCCTGGGGACAGCATAATCAGCCCCAGCATTTT
CAWGQHNQPQHF
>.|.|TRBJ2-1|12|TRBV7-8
TGTGCCAGCAGCGCAGGGAGCCCTGAGCAGTTCTTC
CASSAGSPEQFF
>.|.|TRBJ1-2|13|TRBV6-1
TGTGCCAGCAGTGAATTGGCAGAGTATGGCTACACCTTC
CASSELAEYGYTF
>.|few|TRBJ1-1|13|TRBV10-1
TGCGCCACAAGGAACAGGGAGAACACTGAAGCTTTCTTT
CATRNRENTEAFF
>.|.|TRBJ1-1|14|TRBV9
TGTGCCAGCAGCCTGGATTCGGCTGGTTTTGAAGCTTTCTTT
CASSLDSAGFEAFF
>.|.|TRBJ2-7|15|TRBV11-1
TGTGCCAGCAGCCTAGACCGCAGGGATGCAATCGAGCAGTACTTC
CASSLDRRDAIEQYF
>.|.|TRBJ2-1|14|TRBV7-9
TGTGCCAGCAGCTTAAAAGACTTCTACAATGAGCAGTTCTTC
CASSLKDFYNEQFF
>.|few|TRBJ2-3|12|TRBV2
TGTGCCAGCAGTGTCGCTACAGATACGCAGTATTTT
CASSVATDTQYF
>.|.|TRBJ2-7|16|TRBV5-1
TGCGCCAGCAGCCTAAGATGGCAGCCCGGCTCCGACGAGCAGTACTTC
CASSLRWQPGSDEQYF
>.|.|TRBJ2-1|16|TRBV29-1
TGCAGCGTTGATAACCCGGGACGGAGCTCCTACAATGAGCAGTTCTTC
CSVDNPGRSSYNEQFF
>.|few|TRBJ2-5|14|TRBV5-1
TGCGCCAGCAGCTTCGGTGGTAACCAAGAGACCCAGTACTTC
CASSFGGNQETQYF
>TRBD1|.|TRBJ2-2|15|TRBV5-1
TGCGCCAGCAAACTTACAGGGGGCGGTACCGGGGAGCTGTTTTTT
CASKLTGGGTGELFF
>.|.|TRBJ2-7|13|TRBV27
TGTGCCAGCAGTTTATCCAAGGTGCACGAGCAGTACTTC
CASSLSKVHEQYF